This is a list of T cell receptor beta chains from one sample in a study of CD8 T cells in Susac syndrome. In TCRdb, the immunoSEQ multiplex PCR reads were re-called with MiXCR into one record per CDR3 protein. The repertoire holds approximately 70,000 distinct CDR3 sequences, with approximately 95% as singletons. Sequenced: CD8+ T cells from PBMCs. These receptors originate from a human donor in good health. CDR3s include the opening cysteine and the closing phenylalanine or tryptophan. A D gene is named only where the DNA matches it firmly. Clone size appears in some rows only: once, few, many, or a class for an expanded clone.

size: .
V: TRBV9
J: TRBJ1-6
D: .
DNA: TGTGCCAGCAGCCCCCTCAGGGGCAATTCACCCCTCCACTTT
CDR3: CASSPLRGNSPLHF

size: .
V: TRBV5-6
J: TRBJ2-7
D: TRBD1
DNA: TGTGCCAGCAGCCGGGACAGGGGCTACGAGCAGTACTTC
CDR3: CASSRDRGYEQYF

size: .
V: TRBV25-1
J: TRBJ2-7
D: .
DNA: TGTGCCAGCAGTGAATCCCGGACAGCCGCCTACGAGCAGTACTTC
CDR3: CASSESRTAAYEQYF

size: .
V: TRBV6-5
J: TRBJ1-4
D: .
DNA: TGTGCCAGCAGTTACTCGTTCGGTGACGCAACTAATGAAAAACTGTTTTTT
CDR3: CASSYSFGDATNEKLFF

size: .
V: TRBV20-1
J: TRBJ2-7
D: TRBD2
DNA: TGCAGTGCTAGAGATGGGGTCGGGGGGGACCGCTTCTACGAGCAGTACTTC
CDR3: CSARDGVGGDRFYEQYF

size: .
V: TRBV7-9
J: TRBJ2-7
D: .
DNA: TGTGCCAGCAGCCCGGGAGCCGGCGAGCAGTACTTC
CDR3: CASSPGAGEQYF

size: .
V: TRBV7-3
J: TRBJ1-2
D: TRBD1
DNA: TGTGCCAGCAGCGAAGGGGGCCATGGCTACACCTTC
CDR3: CASSEGGHGYTF

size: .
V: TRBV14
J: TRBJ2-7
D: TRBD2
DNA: TGTGCCAGCAGCCAAGGGGAGGGTCCCTACGAGCAGTACTTC
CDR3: CASSQGEGPYEQYF

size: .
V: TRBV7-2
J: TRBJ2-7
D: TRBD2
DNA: TGTGCCAGCAGCTTATCCGGGACTAGCGGTTACGAGCAGTACTTC
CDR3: CASSLSGTSGYEQYF

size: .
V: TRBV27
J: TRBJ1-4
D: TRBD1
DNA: TGTGCCAGCACACCCGGGACAGGGGTGGAAAAACTGTTTTTT
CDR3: CASTPGTGVEKLFF

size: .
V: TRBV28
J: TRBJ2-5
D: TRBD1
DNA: TGTGCCAGCAACAGGGGCGGGGAGACCCAGTACTTC
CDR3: CASNRGGETQYF

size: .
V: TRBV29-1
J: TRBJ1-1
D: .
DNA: TGCAGCGTGCAGGGGATGGGGACCGAAGCTTTCTTT
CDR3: CSVQGMGTEAFF

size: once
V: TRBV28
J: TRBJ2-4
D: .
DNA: TGTGCCAGCAGCACAGCCAAAAACATTCAGTACTTC
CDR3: CASSTAKNIQYF

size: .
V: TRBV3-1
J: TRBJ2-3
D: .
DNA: TGTGCCAGCAGCCAAGTGGAACGGGGCAAAACCACAGATACGCAGTATTTT
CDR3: CASSQVERGKTTDTQYF

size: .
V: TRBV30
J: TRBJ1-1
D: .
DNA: TGTGCCTGGAGTGTACTGGGCAGGTGGAACACTGAAGCTTTCTTT
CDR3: CAWSVLGRWNTEAFF

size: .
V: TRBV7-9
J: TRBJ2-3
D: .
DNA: TGTGCCAGCAGTCCCCCCGGGCCCCTAACAAGCACAGATACGCAGTATTTT
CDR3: CASSPPGPLTSTDTQYF

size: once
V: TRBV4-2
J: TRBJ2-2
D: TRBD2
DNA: TGTGCCAGCAGCCAAGGGTCTAGCGGGGGGGTTGTCACCGGGGAGCTGTTTTTT
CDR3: CASSQGSSGGVVTGELFF

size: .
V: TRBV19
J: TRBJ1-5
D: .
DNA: TGTGCCAGTAGTATCTTTGGGGACATAACTCAGCCCCAGCATTTT
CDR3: CASSIFGDITQPQHF